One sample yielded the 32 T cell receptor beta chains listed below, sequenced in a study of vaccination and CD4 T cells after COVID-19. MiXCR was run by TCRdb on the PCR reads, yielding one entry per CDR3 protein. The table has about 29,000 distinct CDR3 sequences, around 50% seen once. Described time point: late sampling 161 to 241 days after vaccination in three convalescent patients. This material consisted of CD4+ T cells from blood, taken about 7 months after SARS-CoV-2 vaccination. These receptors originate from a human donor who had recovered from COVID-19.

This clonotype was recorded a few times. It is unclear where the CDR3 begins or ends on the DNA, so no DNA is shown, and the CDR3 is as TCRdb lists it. The CDR3: CASSKVGQGAFYEQYF. The chain employs TRBV21-1 and TRBJ2-7; TRBD1 is taken as the D call from the table, unchecked against the DNA. TRBV21-1 is labeled a pseudogene. Both ends counted, the CDR3 spans 16 residues.

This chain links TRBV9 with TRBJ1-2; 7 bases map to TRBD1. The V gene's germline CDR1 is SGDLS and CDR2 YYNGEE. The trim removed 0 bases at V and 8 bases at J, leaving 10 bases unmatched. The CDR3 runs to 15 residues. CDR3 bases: TGTGCCAGCAGCGTAGATCCGGGGCAGGGGGGCGGCTACACCTTC. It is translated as CASSVDPGQGGGYTF.

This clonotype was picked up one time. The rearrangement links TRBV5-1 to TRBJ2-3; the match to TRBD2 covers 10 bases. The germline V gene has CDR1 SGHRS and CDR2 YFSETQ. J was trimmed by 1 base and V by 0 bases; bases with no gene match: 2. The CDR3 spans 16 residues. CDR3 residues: CASSLAGTSGTDTQYF. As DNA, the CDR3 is TGCGCCAGCAGCTTGGCCGGGACTAGCGGCACAGATACGCAGTATTTT.

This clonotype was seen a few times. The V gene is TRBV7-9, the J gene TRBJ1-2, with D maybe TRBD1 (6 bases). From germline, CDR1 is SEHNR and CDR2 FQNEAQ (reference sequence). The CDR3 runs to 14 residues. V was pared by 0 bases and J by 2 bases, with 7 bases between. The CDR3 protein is CASSLAQGNYGYTF. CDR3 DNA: TGTGCCAGCAGCTTAGCACAGGGAAACTATGGCTACACCTTC.

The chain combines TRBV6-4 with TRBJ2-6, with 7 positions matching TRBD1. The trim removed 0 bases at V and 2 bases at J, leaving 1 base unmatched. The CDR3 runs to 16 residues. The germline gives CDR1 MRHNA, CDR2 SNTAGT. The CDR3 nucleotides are TGTGCCAGCAGTGACTCAGGGGGCGCTGGGGCCAACGTCCTGACTTTC. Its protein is CASSDSGGAGANVLTF.

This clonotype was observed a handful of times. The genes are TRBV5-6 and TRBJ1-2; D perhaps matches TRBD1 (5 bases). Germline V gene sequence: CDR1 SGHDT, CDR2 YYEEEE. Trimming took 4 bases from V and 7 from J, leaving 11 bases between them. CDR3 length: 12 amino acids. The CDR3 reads CASSQTGPGYTF. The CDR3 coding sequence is TGTGCCAGCAGCCAAACAGGACCTGGCTACACCTTC. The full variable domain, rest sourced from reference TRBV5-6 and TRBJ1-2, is DAGVTQSPTHLIKTRGQQVTLRCSPKSGHDTVSWYQQALGQGPQFIFQYYEEEERQRGNFPDRFSGHQFPNYSSELNVNALLLGDSALYLCASSQTGPGYTFGSGTRLTVV.

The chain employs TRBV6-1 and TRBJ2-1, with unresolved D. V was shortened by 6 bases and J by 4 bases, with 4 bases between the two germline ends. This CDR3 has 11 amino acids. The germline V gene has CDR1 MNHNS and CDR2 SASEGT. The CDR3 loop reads CASRLYNEQFF. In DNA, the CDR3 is TGTGCCAGCAGACTTTACAATGAGCAGTTCTTC.

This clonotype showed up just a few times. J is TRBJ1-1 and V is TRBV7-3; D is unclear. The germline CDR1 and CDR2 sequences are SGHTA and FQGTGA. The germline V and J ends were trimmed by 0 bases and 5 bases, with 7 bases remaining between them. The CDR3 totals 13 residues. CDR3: CASSLTEWTEAFF. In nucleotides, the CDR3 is TGTGCCAGCAGCTTAACGGAATGGACTGAAGCTTTCTTT.

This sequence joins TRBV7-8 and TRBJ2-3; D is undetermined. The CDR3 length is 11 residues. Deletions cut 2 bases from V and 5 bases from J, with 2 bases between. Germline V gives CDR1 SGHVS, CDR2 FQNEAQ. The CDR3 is CASSLQDTQYF. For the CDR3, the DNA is TGTGCCAGCAGCTTACAAGATACGCAGTATTTT.

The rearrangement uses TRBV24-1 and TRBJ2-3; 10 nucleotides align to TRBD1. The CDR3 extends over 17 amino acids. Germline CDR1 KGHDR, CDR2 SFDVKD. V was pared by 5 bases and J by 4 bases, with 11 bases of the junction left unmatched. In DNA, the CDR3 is TGTGCCACCAGTGGCGTTTCAGAGGGACAGGGGTCAGATACGCAGTATTTT. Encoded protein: CATSGVSEGQGSDTQYF.

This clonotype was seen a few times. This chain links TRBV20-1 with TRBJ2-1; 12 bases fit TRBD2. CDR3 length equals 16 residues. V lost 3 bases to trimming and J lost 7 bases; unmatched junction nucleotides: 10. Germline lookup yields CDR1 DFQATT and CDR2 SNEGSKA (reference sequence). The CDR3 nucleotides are TGCAGTGCTAGTTCCCGCGACCTAGCGGGAGGGAATGAGCAGTTCTTC. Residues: CSASSRDLAGGNEQFF.

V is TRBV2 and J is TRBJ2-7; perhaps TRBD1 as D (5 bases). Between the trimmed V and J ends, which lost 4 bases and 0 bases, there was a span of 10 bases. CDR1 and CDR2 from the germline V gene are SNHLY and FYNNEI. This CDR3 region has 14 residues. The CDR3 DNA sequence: TGTGCCAGCAGTGTTGCAGGGATCTCCTACGAGCAGTACTTC. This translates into CASSVAGISYEQYF.

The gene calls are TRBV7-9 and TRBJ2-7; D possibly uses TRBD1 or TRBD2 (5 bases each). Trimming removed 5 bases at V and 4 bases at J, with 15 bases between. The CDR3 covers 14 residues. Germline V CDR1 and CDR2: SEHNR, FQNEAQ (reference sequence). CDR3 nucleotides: TGTGCCAGCAGCCCCGGGGCTCCCGGATACGAGCAGTACTTC. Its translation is CASSPGAPGYEQYF.

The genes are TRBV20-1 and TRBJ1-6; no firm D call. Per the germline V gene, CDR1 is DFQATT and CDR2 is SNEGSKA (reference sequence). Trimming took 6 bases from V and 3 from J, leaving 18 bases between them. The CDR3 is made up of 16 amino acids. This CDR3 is CSAPPGGNYYNSPLHF. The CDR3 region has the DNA TGCAGTGCCCCCCCGGGAGGGAACTACTATAATTCACCCCTCCACTTT.

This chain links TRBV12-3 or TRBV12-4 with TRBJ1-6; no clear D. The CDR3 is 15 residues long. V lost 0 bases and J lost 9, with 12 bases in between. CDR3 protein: CASSLAAGTISPLHF. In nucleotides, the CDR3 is TGTGCCAGCAGTTTAGCCGCAGGAACTATTTCACCCCTCCACTTT.

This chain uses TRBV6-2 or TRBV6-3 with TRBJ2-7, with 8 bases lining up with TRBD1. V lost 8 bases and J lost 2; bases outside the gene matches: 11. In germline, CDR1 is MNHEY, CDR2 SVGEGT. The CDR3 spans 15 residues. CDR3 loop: CASQPPGQETYEQYF. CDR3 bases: TGTGCCAGCCAACCACCGGGACAGGAGACCTACGAGCAGTACTTC.

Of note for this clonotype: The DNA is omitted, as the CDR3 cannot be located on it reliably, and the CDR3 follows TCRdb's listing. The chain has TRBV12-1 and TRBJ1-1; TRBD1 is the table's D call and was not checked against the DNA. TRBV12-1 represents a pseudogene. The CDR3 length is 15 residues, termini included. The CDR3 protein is CASSFFDPVGAGAFF.

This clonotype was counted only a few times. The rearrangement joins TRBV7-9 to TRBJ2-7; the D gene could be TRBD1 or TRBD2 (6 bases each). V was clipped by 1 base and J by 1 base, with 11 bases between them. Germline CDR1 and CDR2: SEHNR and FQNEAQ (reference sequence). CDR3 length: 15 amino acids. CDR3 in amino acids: CASSLEGGRSYEQYF. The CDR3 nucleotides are TGTGCCAGCAGCTTAGAGGGGGGAAGGTCCTACGAGCAGTACTTC.

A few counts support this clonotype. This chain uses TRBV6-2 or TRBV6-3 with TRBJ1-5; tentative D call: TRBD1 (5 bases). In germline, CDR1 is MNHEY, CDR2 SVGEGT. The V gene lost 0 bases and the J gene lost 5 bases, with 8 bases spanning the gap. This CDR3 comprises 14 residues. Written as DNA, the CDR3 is TGTGCCAGCAGTTACTCACGGGGCGATCAGCCCCAGCATTTT. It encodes CASSYSRGDQPQHF.

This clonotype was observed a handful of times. The CDR3 nucleotides read TGCAGTGCTTCCGGTAGGGGGCGGTACGAGCAGTACTTC. This encodes CSASGRGRYEQYF. V usage is TRBV20-1 and J usage is TRBJ2-7; 7 positions agree with TRBD1. The germline gives CDR1 DFQATT, CDR2 SNEGSKA (reference sequence). J gave up 4 bases and V 5 bases, and 8 bases lay outside the gene matches. The CDR3 covers 13 residues.

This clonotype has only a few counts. Here the CDR3 reads CSAAGTSEKQETQYF. The DNA of the CDR3 is TGCAGTGCAGCAGGGACTAGCGAGAAACAAGAGACCCAGTACTTC. The chain recombines TRBV20-1 with TRBJ2-5, with 10 bases aligning to TRBD2. The CDR3 totals 15 residues. Looked up from germline, CDR1 is DFQATT and CDR2 is SNEGSKA (reference sequence). The junction had 9 bases not matched to a gene; V was cut back by 6 bases and J by 2 bases.

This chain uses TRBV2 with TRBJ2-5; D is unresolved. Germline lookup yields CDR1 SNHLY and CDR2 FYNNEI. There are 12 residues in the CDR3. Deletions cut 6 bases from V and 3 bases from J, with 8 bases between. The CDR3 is CASSIYEETQYF. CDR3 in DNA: TGTGCCAGCAGCATATACGAAGAGACCCAGTACTTC.

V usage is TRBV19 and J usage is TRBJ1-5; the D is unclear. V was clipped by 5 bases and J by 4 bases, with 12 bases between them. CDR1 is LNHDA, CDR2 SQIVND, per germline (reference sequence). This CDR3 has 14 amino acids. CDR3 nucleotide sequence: TGTGCCAGTAGTTCTCCGAACGTGAATCAGCCCCAGCATTTT. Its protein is CASSSPNVNQPQHF.

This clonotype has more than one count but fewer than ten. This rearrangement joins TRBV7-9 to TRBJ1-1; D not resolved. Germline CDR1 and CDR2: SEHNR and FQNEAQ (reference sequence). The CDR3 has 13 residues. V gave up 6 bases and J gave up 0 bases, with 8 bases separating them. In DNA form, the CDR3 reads TGTGCCAGCAGTACTGAGTTGAACACTGAAGCTTTCTTT. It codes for CASSTELNTEAFF.

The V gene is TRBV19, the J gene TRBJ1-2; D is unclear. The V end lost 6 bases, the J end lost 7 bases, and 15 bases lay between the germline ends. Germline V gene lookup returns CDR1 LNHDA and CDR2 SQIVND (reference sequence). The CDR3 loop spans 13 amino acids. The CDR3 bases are TGTGCCAGTAGCCGGGAGACTTCGGGTGGCTACACCTTC. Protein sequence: CASSRETSGGYTF.

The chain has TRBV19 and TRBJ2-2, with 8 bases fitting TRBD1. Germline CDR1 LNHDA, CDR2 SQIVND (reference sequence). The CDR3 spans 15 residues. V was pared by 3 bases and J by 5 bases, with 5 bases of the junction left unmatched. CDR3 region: CASSMGRGRTGELFF. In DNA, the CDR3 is TGTGCCAGTAGTATGGGCAGGGGGCGTACCGGGGAGCTGTTTTTT.

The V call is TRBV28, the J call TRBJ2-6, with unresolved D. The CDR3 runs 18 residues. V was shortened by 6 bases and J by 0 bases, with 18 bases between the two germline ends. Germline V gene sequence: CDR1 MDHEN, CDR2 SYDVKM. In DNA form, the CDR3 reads TGTGCCAGCAGCCTATTTGATAGGGCCTACTCTGGGGCCAACGTCCTGACTTTC. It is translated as CASSLFDRAYSGANVLTF.

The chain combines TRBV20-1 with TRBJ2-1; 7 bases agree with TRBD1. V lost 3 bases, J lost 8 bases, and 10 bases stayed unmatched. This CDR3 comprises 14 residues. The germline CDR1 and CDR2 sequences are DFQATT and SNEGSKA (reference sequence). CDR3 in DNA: TGCAGTGCTAGCGTCGCGAGGGGGCTATATGAGCAGTTCTTC. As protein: CSASVARGLYEQFF.

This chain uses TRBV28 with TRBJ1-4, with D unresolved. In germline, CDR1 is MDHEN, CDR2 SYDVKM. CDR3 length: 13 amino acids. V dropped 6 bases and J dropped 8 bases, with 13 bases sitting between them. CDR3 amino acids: CASSPTVGEKLFF. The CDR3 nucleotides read TGTGCCAGCAGCCCTACCGTAGGGGAAAAACTGTTTTTT.

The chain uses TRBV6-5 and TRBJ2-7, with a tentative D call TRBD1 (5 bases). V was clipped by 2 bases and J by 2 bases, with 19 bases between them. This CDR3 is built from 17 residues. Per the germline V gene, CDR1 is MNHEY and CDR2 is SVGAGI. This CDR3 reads CASSYIGAQGSAYEQYF. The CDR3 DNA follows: TGTGCCAGCAGTTACATTGGGGCGCAGGGTTCAGCCTACGAGCAGTACTTC.

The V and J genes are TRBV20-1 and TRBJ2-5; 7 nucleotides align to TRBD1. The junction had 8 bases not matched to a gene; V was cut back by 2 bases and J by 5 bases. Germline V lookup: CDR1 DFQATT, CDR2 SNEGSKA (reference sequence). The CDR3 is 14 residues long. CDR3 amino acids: CSARKRGLLETQYF. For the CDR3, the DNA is TGCAGTGCTAGAAAAAGGGGGCTCTTGGAGACCCAGTACTTC.

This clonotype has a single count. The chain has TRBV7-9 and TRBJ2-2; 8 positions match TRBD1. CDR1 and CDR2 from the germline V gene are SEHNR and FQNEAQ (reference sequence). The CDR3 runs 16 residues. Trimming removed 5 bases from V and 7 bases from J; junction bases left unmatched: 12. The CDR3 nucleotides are TGTGCCAGCAGCCGAAGGACAGGGATAATGGGCGGGGAGCTGTTTTTT. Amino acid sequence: CASSRRTGIMGGELFF.